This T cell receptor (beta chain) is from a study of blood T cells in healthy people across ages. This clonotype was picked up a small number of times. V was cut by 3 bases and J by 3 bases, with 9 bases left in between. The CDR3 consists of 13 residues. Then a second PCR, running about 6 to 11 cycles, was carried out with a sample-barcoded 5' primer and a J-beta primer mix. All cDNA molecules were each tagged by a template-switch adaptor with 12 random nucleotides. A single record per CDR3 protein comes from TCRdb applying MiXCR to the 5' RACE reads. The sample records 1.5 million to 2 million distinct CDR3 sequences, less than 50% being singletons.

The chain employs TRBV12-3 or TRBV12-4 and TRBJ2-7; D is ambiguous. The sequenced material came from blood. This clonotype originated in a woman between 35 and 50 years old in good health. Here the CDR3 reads CASSFDSRYEQYF. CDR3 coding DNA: TGTGCCAGCAGTTTCGACTCCCGCTACGAGCAGTACTTC.